The rows below give T cell receptor beta chains drawn from one sample of a study of CD8 T cells in ankylosing spondylitis. MiXCR, applied by TCRdb to the 5' RACE reads, yields one record per CDR3 protein. The sample lists 350,000 or so distinct CDR3 sequences, roughly 12% seen once, with around 8.4% in the top ten. The specimen was blood, either unsorted or a sorted T cell fraction (not recorded which). These receptors were obtained from a female donor with ankylosing spondylitis or in good health (not recorded which). Each CDR3 is given with its conserved first and last residue.

v_call cdr3_aa
TRBV5-1 CASSSGTSGRNEQFF
TRBV19 CASSIPYQPQHF
TRBV2 CASSDLGTSGGSNEQFF
TRBV20-1 CSARDTQGGEWQYF
TRBV20-1 CSALEVRGGEKLFF
TRBV29-1 CSVNVGLPNEKLFF
TRBV7-3 CASSLIPSGGNTGELFF
TRBV28 CASRLGGNGYGYTF
TRBV5-1 CASSPVGDAYNEQFF
TRBV7-2 CASSPLQGSVVYEQFF
TRBV15 CATSTQTGSHGYTF
TRBV14 CASSQRTNSPLHF
TRBV20-1 CSARASQQETQYF
TRBV20-1 CSARDRAELAFF
TRBV20-1 CSASLKLGTRNTIYF
TRBV20-1 CSAVTGQPSYNEQFF
TRBV5-1 CASSPLHSSYNEQFF
TRBV5-1 CASSLRYEQFF
TRBV29-1 CSVLQTDKGEKLFF
TRBV6-2/TRBV6-3 CASSSDRRSNTGELFF
TRBV4-2 CASSQAAGGPGDTQYF
TRBV5-1 CASSLVGGQETQYF
TRBV11-2 CASRNQGRDTQYF
TRBV20-1 CSARPTSRSQETQYF
TRBV10-2 CASSDYGSTGEQYF
TRBV5-6 CASSLTSTGQGTSYNEQFF
TRBV5-1 CASSLGNGDTEAFF
TRBV4-3 CASSQDSGRNNEQFF
TRBV7-2 CASSPTSGGSEQYF
TRBV18 CASSMGTNYGYTF
TRBV12-3/TRBV12-4 CASSPSTDTQYF
TRBV5-1 CASSDGGVKETQYF
TRBV5-6 CASSGTRQGAVKNIQYF
TRBV29-1 CSVTGYYEQYF
TRBV10-3 CAISEPGQGSTGELFF
TRBV29-1 CSLLTMWGGYTF
TRBV15 CATSRDRWGHNDPEAFF
TRBV10-3 CAMRANTGELFF
TRBV20-1 CSARETNTEAFF
TRBV6-1 CASSNGLQGGGELFF
TRBV28 CASSTGTSARDTQYF
TRBV20-1 CSASGGRSSYNEQFF
TRBV9 CASSAGSHSYEQYF
TRBV6-4 CASSAGGLGTDTQYF
TRBV7-9 CASSPKSWGLEGETQYF
TRBV20-1 CSAREISLGGYTF
TRBV4-3 CASSQDLARTNEQFF
TRBV7-2 CASSKRPRGNEQFF
TRBV12-3/TRBV12-4 CASSLARNSPLHF
TRBV7-2 CASSQDRGYSYEQYF